This T cell receptor beta chain was retrieved from a study of immune cell composition in non-small cell lung cancer. The trim removed 7 bases at V and 8 bases at J, leaving 26 bases unmatched. CDR1 and CDR2 (germline): SQVTM, ANQGSEA. The CDR3 extends over 18 amino acids. Normal lung was sampled as far from the tumour as possible, at least 3 cm. Assay used: immunoSEQ multiplex PCR; TCRdb lists only in-frame clones, some missing. The top ten hold about 6% of the sample, which has about 6,100 clones, 60% to 85% seen once. In its sample, this clone was seen a few times. The sequence was collected from a human donor with non-small cell lung cancer. The chain employs TRBV29-1 and TRBJ2-1; TRBD2 matches at 7 bases. Sequencing was carried out using non-adjacent lung tissue. The CDR3 DNA is TGCAGCGCCCTCCGCGATTCACTCTCTGGCGGGGGAAGGGATGAGCAGTTCTTC. This encodes CSALRDSLSGGGRDEQFF.